The entry that follows covers one T cell receptor (beta chain) sequence. Its antigen remains unknown. The source of the sample is a study of shared clonotypes between healthy human individuals. At the level of the study: Contributing individuals were a couple of females and a few males aged 18 to 49.

Whole-study results and caveats: Sampling included only blood; tissue repertoires likely differ. The study generally estimated greater richness for naive than memory subsets.

CDR1 LGHNA and CDR2 YNFKEQ come from the germline V gene. The CDR3 has 16 residues. Unmatched junction bases numbered 4, after V lost 0 bases and J lost 3 bases. How the authors handled the data: Filtering differed because ImmunoSEQ produced junction-only sequences that carried no quality scores. Only in-frame clones appear in the TCRdb table, and some are missing; sequencing was by immunoSEQ multiplex PCR. V and J calls and clone size come straight from that table; D and trimming were deduced from the DNA. The sample carries approximately 2.3 million clones, over 90% recorded once. Specimen: naive CD4+ T cells from PBMCs. The subset: CD45RA+ positively selected. The source is a man between 18 and 35 years old in good health. Some clones in this sample may be carry-over from other donors' samples. This rearrangement joins TRBV4-2 to TRBJ1-4; 7 bases match TRBD1. The CDR3 sequence: CASSQDRDSSNEKLFF. The CDR3 region has the DNA TGTGCCAGCAGCCAAGATAGGGACAGTTCTAATGAAAAACTGTTTTTT.